This T cell receptor (beta chain) was observed in a study of beta chain features in type 1 diabetes. Regarding the study as a whole: High TCR expression in some cells could lead to their over-representation in cDNA sequencing.

This clone has more than one count but fewer than ten. Its antigen remains unidentified. Additional DNA sequences in this sample encode the identical CDR3. cDNA synthesis used the whole RNA isolate, giving expressed TCRB sequences. Assay: immunoSEQ multiplex PCR; the TCRdb copy retains only in-frame clones and omits some. This table holds under 900,000 clones, roughly 15% found once. The germline CDR1 and CDR2 sequences are SGHAT and FQNNGV. V lost 1 base, J lost 2 bases, and 5 bases lay in between. This CDR3 is 13 amino acids long. V and J are TRBV11-2 and TRBJ2-5; the D call may be TRBD1 or TRBD2 (5 bases each). The source material was naive CD4+ T cells from blood. The TCR comes from a woman under 30 in good health. CDR3 sequence: CASSLGGQETQYF. The CDR3 nucleotides are TGTGCCAGCAGCTTAGGGGGGCAAGAGACCCAGTACTTC.